This TCR beta chain was obtained from a study of blood T cells in healthy people across ages. This clonotype turned up a few times. The CDR3 runs 14 residues. The V gene's germline CDR1 is MDHEN and CDR2 SYDVKM. V lost 11 bases to trimming and J lost 4 bases, with 20 bases between them. Using a J-beta primer mix together with a sample-barcoded 5' primer, a second PCR was run for about 6 to 12 cycles. Using its own MiXCR run on the 5' RACE reads, TCRdb lists one record per CDR3 protein. Seen here are almost 550,000 distinct CDR3 sequences, around 24% observed once, and the top ten hold roughly 10%. The same sample was also studied in work on T cells of mothers and their children.

The chain has TRBV28 and TRBJ1-1; D is perhaps TRBD1 (6 bases). The sequenced sample consisted of blood. The source is a boy younger than 18 in good health. The CDR3, as DNA: TGTGCCGAACGGCCCCGGGGGGCGGCCACTGAAGCTTTCTTT. It codes for CAERPRGAATEAFF.